This entry lists 2 T cell receptor beta chains sequenced from one sample in a study of blood T cell repertoires in COVID-19. Sequencing was performed with immunoSEQ multiplex PCR; in TCRdb, only in-frame clones are kept and a portion is missing. The sample lists roughly 400,000 clones; 87% were seen once. Material for sequencing was PBMCs or T cells enriched from blood (not recorded which). These receptors were collected from a woman aged 50 to 60 who had recovered from COVID-19.

The V gene is TRBV3-1 (or the pseudogene TRBV3-2), the J gene TRBJ2-3, with a weak D call TRBD2 (7 bases). Germline values: CDR1 LGHDT, CDR2 YNNKEL (reference sequence). The CDR3 consists of 17 residues. V gave up 5 bases and J gave up 0 bases, with 18 bases separating them. This CDR3 reads CASSEKPRGPSTDTQYF. The CDR3 nucleotides read TGTGCCAGCAGCGAAAAACCGCGGGGGCCTAGCACAGATACGCAGTATTTT.

This clone has just a few counts. The chain uses TRBV4-2 and TRBJ1-1; tentatively, D is TRBD1 (5 bases). The CDR3 runs to 14 residues. CDR1 LGHNA and CDR2 YNFKEQ come from the germline V gene. The V end lost 0 bases, the J end lost 7 bases, and 12 bases lay between the germline ends. CDR3 coding DNA: TGTGCCAGCAGCCAAGATAGGGGCCAGGGTGAAGCTTTCTTT. It encodes CASSQDRGQGEAFF.